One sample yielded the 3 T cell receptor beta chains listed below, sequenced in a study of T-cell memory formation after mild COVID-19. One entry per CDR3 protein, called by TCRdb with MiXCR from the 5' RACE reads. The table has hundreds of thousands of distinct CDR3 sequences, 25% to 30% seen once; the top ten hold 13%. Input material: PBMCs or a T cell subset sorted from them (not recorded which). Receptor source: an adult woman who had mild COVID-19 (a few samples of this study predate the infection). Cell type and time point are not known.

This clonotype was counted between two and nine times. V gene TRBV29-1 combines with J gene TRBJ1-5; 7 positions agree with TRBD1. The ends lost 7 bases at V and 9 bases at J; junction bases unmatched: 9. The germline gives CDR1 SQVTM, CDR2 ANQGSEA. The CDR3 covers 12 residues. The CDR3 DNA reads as TGCAGCGCCGGACAGGTAGAGGGGCCCCAGCATTTT. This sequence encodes CSAGQVEGPQHF.

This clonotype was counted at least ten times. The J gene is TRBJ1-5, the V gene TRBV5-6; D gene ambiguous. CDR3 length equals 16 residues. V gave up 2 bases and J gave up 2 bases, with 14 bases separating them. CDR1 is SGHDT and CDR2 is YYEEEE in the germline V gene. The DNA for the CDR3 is TGTGCCAGCAGCTTACGCCCAGAGTACGGCAATCAGCCCCAGCATTTT. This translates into CASSLRPEYGNQPQHF.

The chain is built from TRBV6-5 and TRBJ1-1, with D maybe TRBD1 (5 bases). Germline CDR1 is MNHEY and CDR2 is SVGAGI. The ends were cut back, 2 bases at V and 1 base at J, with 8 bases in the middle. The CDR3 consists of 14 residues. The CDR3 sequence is CASSYGGANTEAFF. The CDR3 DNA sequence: TGTGCCAGCAGTTACGGAGGGGCGAACACTGAAGCTTTCTTT.